The 7 T cell receptor beta chains reported below all come from one sample, sequenced in a study of graft-versus-host responses after intestinal transplantation. Which antigens these TCRs recognize remains unknown. The protocol was immunoSEQ multiplex PCR, while the TCRdb copy is restricted to in-frame clones and leaves out a portion. The table lists under 150,000 clones, approximately 90% of them singletons. Here the sequenced sample was unstimulated CD4+ T cells sorted from spleen or lymph node cells, taken before intestinal transplant. These receptors were collected from a human donor who received an intestinal transplant.

This chain joins TRBV4-2 and TRBJ2-7; 8 nucleotides align to TRBD2. V shed 5 bases and J 7 bases; nucleotides not matched to a gene: 7. Germline V gene data show CDR1 as LGHNA and CDR2 as YNFKEQ. This CDR3 comprises 13 residues. Here the CDR3 reads CASSLGGGGEQYF. In DNA, the CDR3 is TGTGCCAGCAGCTTGGGTGGCGGGGGGGAGCAGTACTTC.

The rearrangement uses TRBV15 and TRBJ2-3, with D perhaps matching TRBD1 (6 bases). Germline V gene data show CDR1 as LNHNV and CDR2 as YYDKDF (reference sequence). Deletions cut 2 bases from V and 3 bases from J, with 18 bases between. This CDR3 has 17 residues. CDR3 amino acids: CATSRHHRVGLTDTQYF. The CDR3 DNA reads TGTGCCACCAGCAGACATCACAGGGTGGGGTTGACAGATACGCAGTATTTT.

J is TRBJ1-2 and V is TRBV5-6; 12 positions match TRBD1. The germline gives CDR1 SGHDT, CDR2 YYEEEE. V dropped 4 bases and J dropped 2; count of bases not matched to a gene: 15. The CDR3 length is 19 residues. The CDR3 loop reads CASSGINRDRGRTNYGYTF. For the CDR3, the DNA is TGTGCCAGCAGCGGAATTAACCGGGACAGGGGGCGCACCAACTATGGCTACACCTTC.

This chain links TRBV4-2 with TRBJ2-2, with D perhaps being TRBD1 or TRBD2 (6 bases each). Germline V gene sequence: CDR1 LGHNA, CDR2 YNFKEQ. CDR3 size: 18 residues. V gave up 1 base and J gave up 4 bases, with 19 bases separating them. CDR3 in amino acids: CASSQVKFSGGRTGELFF. CDR3 in DNA: TGTGCCAGCAGCCAAGTAAAGTTCTCCGGGGGCCGCACCGGGGAGCTGTTTTTT.

This rearrangement joins TRBV11-3 to TRBJ2-1, with 7 bases fitting TRBD1. V lost 1 base to trimming and J lost 15 bases; unmatched junction nucleotides: 6. Germline V gene lookup returns CDR1 SGHNT and CDR2 YENEEA. The CDR3 has 12 residues. The CDR3 protein is CASSLGNRGLFF. The CDR3 DNA reads as TGTGCCAGCAGCTTAGGCAACAGGGGTTTGTTCTTC.

The V gene is TRBV7-7, the J gene TRBJ2-5, with a tentative D call TRBD1 (6 bases). Germline values: CDR1 SSHAT, CDR2 FNYEAQ (reference sequence). V lost 2 bases and J lost 7, with 14 bases in between. The CDR3 spans 14 residues. In nucleotides, the CDR3 is TGTGCCAGCAGCTTAAGTTGGGGGCTGGGGACCCAGTACTTC. Translating it yields CASSLSWGLGTQYF. The full variable domain, with the rest looked up from reference TRBV7-7 and TRBJ2-5, is GAGVSQSPRYKVTKRGQDVTLRCDPISSHATLYWYQQALGQGPEFLTYFNYEAQPDKSGLPSDRFSAERPEGSISTLTIQRTEQRDSAMYRCASSLSWGLGTQYFGPGTRLLVL.

The chain carries TRBV4-2 and TRBJ1-3, with D uncertain. Trimming took off 0 bases at V and 0 bases at J, with 12 bases between the two ends. Germline CDR1 LGHNA, CDR2 YNFKEQ. The CDR3 totals 17 residues. CDR3 sequence (DNA): TGTGCCAGCAGCCAAGATGGGAGAACAGACTCTGGAAACACCATATATTTT. As protein: CASSQDGRTDSGNTIYF.